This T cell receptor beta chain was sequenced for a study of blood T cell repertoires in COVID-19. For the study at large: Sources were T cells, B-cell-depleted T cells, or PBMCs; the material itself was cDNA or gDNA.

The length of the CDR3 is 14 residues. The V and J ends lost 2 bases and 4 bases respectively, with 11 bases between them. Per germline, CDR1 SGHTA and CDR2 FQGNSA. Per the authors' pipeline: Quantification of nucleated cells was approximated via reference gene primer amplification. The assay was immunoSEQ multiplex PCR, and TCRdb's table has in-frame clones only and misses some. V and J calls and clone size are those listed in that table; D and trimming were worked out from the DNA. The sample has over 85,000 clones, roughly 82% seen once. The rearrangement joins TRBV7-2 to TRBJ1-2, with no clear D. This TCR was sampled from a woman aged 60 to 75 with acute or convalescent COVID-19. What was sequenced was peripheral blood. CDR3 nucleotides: TGTGCCAGCAGCTTACTCGGTCGGTTCTATGGCTACACCTTC. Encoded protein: CASSLLGRFYGYTF.